This T cell receptor beta chain was obtained from a study of Ad26.COV2.S vaccination and SARS-CoV-2 variants (dated by TCRdb to the early 2020s). With regard to the full study: Donors in the vaccine arm were drawn from COV1001, a multicentre, randomized, double-blind, placebo-controlled phase I-IIa trial testing Ad26.COV2.S in healthy adults. Ad26.COV2.S was given intramuscularly at 5x10^10 or 1x10^11 viral particles, as a single shot or as two shots 56 days apart. TCRbeta repertoire sequencing served as the tool for gauging how specific and how broad the SARS-CoV-2-reactive T cell receptors were following Ad26.COV2.S vaccination. The TCR-sequenced set comprised about 32 samples: about 19 Ad26.COV2.S vaccine recipients, 5 placebo recipients and 8 SARS-CoV-2 convalescent individuals. Trial participants were randomized into five groups of five, in which low-dose or high-dose Ad26.COV2.S was given once or twice, or placebo was given on both occasions. Blinding of investigators to trial group allocation was maintained during experiments and outcome assessment. Overall results and qualifications from the work: Vaccine and placebo recipients had comparable non-spike TCR breadth, which fits with the vaccine containing only spike. Spike-specific TCR breadth was higher in Ad26.COV2.S recipients than in placebo recipients (P = 0.0014). The authors noted that the TCR breadth and depth analyses may have underestimated total T cell responses. The study lacked the statistical power to compare responses across vaccine doses or regimens. After vaccination, spike-specific CD8+ and CD4+ T cell responses were reported to show substantial breadth.

The immunoSEQ Assay was used to sequence TCRbeta CDR3 regions. After extraction, genomic DNA underwent amplification by bias-controlled multiplex PCR, followed by high-throughput sequencing. As for how the authors treated the data: To quantify the absolute abundance of every unique TCRbeta CDR3 region, sequences were collapsed and filtered. T cell fraction was estimated by normalization of TCRbeta template counts to usable DNA, with usable DNA being measured through amplification of reference genes present in all nucleated cells. Repertoire TCRs were annotated as SARS-CoV-2-specific when V gene, CDR3 amino acid sequence and J gene were exactly matched to a known reactive TCR set. MIRA supplied the reference SARS-CoV-2 TCR set, which was filtered for enrichment in COVID-19-positive ImmuneCODE repertoires so that public or cross-reactive TCRs were removed. Based on the MIRA antigens, annotated TCRs were further analysed at the level of specific ORF or position within ORF. Breadth was defined as the number of annotated unique rearrangements divided by the total number of unique productive rearrangements, and depth was defined as the summed frequency of the annotated unique rearrangements. Two-sided Wilcoxon rank-sum tests were applied when comparing TCR breadth between groups. What TCRdb holds here is the immuneACCESS table cut down to in-frame rearrangements. Part of the clones is not present; checked against another copy, under half of the missing clones reflect an unresolved V gene, and the others are unexplained. V and J calls and clone size are copied from that table; D and trimming were computed from the DNA. The sample table records 440,000 or so clones; around 91% of these occur just once. Jointly, the top ten make up less than 5.5% of the sample.

The sample's treatment or condition, from its label and the paper: roughly 20 received Ad26.COV2.S at low or high dose, single or two shots; a few received placebo; per-sample allocation not given. Repertoires of vaccine and placebo recipients were sequenced from samples collected on day 63 after the first injection. In Cohort 1b, roughly 25 adults aged 18-55 years were enrolled at a single site in Boston, USA, between 29 July and 7 August 2020. Ad26.COV2.S consisted of a replication-incompetent adenovirus type 26 vector by which a prefusion-stabilized SARS-CoV-2 spike protein from the original Wuhan strain was expressed. The germline V gene (reference sequence) provides CDR1 SGHNT and CDR2 YYREEE. From the cysteine through the phenylalanine, the CDR3 covers 11 amino acids. The retained sequence is limited to the CDR3, 33 bases, with the frame set at the first base. V is clipped by 2 bases and J by 5 bases, and the sequence between their germline boundaries is 5 bases long.

Comment on this clone: Its target antigen remains unknown. The record has no base qualities; no much larger clone is one base away.

This chain joins TRBV5-4 to TRBJ2-7; too little of a D gene remains to name it. Sequenced material: peripheral blood, taken in a trial of Ad26.COV2.S vaccine versus placebo. This clonotype was sampled from a person aged 18 to 59 who received the Ad26.COV2.S COVID-19 vaccine or a placebo. The sequenced DNA: TGTGCCAGCAGCTTCAACCACGAGCAGTACTTC. Translation gives CASSFNHEQYF. Where the CDR3 stops, the reference TRBV5-4 and TRBJ2-7 genes take over; the full variable domain is ETGVTQSPTHLIKTRGQQVTLRCSSQSGHNTVSWYQQALGQGPQFIFQYYREEENGRGNFPPRFSGLQFPNYSSELNVNALELDDSALYLCASSFNHEQYFGPGTRLTVT.